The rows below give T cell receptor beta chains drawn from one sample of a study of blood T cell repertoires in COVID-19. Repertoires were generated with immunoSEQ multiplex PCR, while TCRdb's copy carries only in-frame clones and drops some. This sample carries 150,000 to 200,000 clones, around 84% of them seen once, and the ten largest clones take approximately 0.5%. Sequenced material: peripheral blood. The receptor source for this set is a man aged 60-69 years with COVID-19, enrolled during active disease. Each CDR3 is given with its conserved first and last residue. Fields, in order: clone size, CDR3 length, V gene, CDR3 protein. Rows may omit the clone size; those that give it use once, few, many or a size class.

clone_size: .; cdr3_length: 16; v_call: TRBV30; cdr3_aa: CAWSGGAGWGTGELFF
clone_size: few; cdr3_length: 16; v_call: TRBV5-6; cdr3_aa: CASSPRGTSSYNEQFF
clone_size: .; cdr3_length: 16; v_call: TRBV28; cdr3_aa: CASSLPIGGDNSPLHF
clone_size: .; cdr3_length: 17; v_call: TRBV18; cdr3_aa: CASSPILAAGGPGELFF
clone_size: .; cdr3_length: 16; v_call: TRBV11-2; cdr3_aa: CASRPPDRGRNSPLHF
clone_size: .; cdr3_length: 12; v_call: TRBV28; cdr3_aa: CASSSTMRPLHF
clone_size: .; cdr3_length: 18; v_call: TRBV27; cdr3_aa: CASQSTSAPGLGYNEQFF
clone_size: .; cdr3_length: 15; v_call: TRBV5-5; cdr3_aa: CASSLGRGGRTEAFF
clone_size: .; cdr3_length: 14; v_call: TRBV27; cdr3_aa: CASSRLAGTGELFF
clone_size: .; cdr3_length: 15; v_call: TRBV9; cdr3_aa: CASSGGTGANNEQFF
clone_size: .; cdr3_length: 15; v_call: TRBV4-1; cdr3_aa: CASSQAGRGNTEAFF
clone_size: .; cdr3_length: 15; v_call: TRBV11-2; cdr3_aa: CASSLLGARGETQYF
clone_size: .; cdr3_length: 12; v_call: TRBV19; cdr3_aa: CASSMASGYQYF
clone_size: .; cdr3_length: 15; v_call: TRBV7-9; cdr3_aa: CASSFEGGPGYGYTF
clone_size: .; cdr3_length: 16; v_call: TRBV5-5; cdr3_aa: CASSPLASSGTDTQYF
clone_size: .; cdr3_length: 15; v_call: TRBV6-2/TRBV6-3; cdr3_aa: CASSYSGSLNQPQHF
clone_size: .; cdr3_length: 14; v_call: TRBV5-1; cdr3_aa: CASSHGTSNSEAFF
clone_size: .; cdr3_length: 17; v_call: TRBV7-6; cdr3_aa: CASSLDLQGARREKLFF
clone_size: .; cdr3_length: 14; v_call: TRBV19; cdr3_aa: CASSIDRESYEQYF
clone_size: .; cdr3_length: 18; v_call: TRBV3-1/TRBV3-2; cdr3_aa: CASSQRRQGRSGANVLTF
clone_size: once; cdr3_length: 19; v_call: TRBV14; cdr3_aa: CASSQRRGGMAPILYGYTF
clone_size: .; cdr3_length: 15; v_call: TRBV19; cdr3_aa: CASKRDRGGGYGYTF
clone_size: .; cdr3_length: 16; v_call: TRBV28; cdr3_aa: CASSQFTPIAKNIQYF
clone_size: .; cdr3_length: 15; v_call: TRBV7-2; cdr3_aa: CASSPGVSSTYEQYF
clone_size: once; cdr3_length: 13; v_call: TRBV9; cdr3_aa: CASSVVYTGELFF
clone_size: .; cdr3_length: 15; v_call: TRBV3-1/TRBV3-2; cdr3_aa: CASSQGGGANQPQHF
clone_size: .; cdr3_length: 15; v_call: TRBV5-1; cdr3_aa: CASSYPGQGTNEQFF
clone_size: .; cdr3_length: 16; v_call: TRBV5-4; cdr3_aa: CASSPGGRGVNTEAFF
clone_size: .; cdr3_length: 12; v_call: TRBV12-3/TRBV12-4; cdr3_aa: CASSFRGEKLFF
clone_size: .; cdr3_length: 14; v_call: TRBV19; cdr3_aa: CASSQTGTGLEAFF
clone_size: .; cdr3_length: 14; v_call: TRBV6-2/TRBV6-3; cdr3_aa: CASSHDYGQVEAFF
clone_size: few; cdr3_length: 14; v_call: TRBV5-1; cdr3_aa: CASGLGASNTEAFF